Sequencing of this TCR beta chain was carried out in a study of control samples from healthy donors and cancer patients (dated by TCRdb to 2018 to 2020). Receptor libraries were prepared by the immunoSEQ multiplex PCR assay. The table comes from immuneACCESS by way of TCRdb, which keeps in-frame sequences with V and J called. Part of the clones is missing from these tables; in studies checked, under half for an unresolved V gene and the rest for unknown reasons. For this sample there are 100,000 to 150,000 clones; approximately 91% appear just once. Less than 9% of the sample is taken by the ten largest. The germline V gene gives CDR1 as MNHEY and CDR2 as SVGAGI. V drops 5 bases and J drops 4 bases, leaving 9 bases in between. Taken from cysteine to phenylalanine, the CDR3 has 13 residues. Only the CDR3 DNA stays, 39 bases, in frame from base 1. Worth noting for this clone: It has no known antigen specificity. Base quality data are lacking; no much larger clone is found one base away.

The sequence was collected from a woman younger than 30 in good health. Sequenced material: blood. The rearrangement combines TRBV6-5 with TRBJ1-5; no D gene call is confident. CDR3 protein: CASSPRENQPQHF. The sequence in DNA is TGTGCCAGCAGTCCGAGAGAGAATCAGCCCCAGCATTTT.